A selection of T cell receptor beta chains follows, all from one sample in a study of CD8+ T cells in alopecia areata. The table came from immunoSEQ multiplex PCR; TCRdb's copy has only in-frame clones and leaves some out. This sample yields roughly 120,000 clones, of which around 64% are seen a single time; around 2.7% belongs to the top ten. What was sequenced was CD4+ T cells sorted from blood. These receptors were obtained from a human donor in good health. Both conserved end residues are part of each CDR3. Each record gives: J gene, clone size, V gene, D gene, CDR3 protein, CDR3 DNA. A D gene is named only where the DNA matches it firmly. Not every row has a clone size; where given, it reads once, few, many or a size class.

>TRBJ1-5|once|TRBV29-1|TRBD1
CSVGTADQPQHF
TGCAGCGTCGGGACAGCGGATCAGCCCCAGCATTTT
>TRBJ1-5|NA|TRBV27|NA
CASSLVVSNQPQHF
TGTGCCAGCAGTCTTGTAGTTAGCAATCAGCCCCAGCATTTT
>TRBJ2-7|NA|TRBV20-1|TRBD2
CSAQGTREQYF
TGCAGTGCCCAAGGGACTAGGGAGCAGTACTTC
>TRBJ2-1|NA|TRBV11-2|TRBD2
CASTLAGYNEQFF
TGTGCCAGCACCCTAGCGGGGTACAATGAGCAGTTCTTC
>TRBJ2-5|few|TRBV4-1|NA
CASAEGFGETQYF
TGCGCCAGCGCTGAGGGGTTCGGGGAGACCCAGTACTTC
>TRBJ1-1|NA|TRBV4-2|NA
CASSQDRREAFF
TGTGCCAGCAGCCAAGACCGGCGGGAAGCTTTCTTT
>TRBJ1-6|once|TRBV6-5|TRBD1
CASMRDRGNSPLHF
TGTGCCAGCATGAGGGACAGGGGAAATTCACCCCTCCACTTT
>TRBJ2-3|few|TRBV5-4|NA
CASSLMSRGWDTDTQYF
TGTGCCAGCAGCTTAATGTCCCGGGGGTGGGACACAGATACGCAGTATTTT
>TRBJ2-1|NA|TRBV5-1|NA
CASSLAGHSSYNEQFF
TGCGCCAGCAGCTTGGCGGGGCACAGCTCCTACAATGAGCAGTTCTTC
>TRBJ2-1|once|TRBV5-1|TRBD2
CASSPTIGTSGNEQFF
TGCGCCAGCAGCCCCACTATTGGGACTAGCGGGAATGAGCAGTTCTTC
>TRBJ2-3|NA|TRBV7-8|TRBD1
CASSPRTGSDTQYF
TGTGCCAGCAGCCCCCGGACAGGGTCAGATACGCAGTATTTT
>TRBJ1-1|NA|TRBV5-1|TRBD1
CASSTQGWNTEAFF
TGCGCCAGCAGCACACAGGGGTGGAACACTGAAGCTTTCTTT
>TRBJ1-5|few|TRBV10-3|NA
CAIKKGGEQPQHF
TGTGCCATCAAGAAAGGGGGAGAGCAGCCCCAGCATTTT
>TRBJ2-7|NA|TRBV6-5|NA
CASSYLRDKAYEQYF
TGTGCCAGCAGTTATCTGCGAGACAAAGCCTACGAGCAGTACTTC
>TRBJ2-6|NA|TRBV29-1|TRBD1
CSVADRGLSGANVLTF
TGCAGCGTGGCGGACAGGGGGCTCTCTGGGGCCAACGTCCTGACTTTC
>TRBJ1-2|NA|TRBV11-1|NA
CASSARGVGYTF
TGTGCCAGCAGCGCCCGTGGCGTTGGCTACACCTTC
>TRBJ2-2|NA|TRBV29-1|TRBD2
CSVGTSATGELFF
TGCAGCGTCGGGACTAGCGCTACCGGGGAGCTGTTTTTT
>TRBJ1-4|NA|TRBV15|NA
CATSRVLVANEKLFF
TGTGCCACCAGCAGAGTCTTGGTGGCTAATGAAAAACTGTTTTTT
>TRBJ2-3|NA|TRBV5-1|TRBD2
CASSLFGGATDTQYF
TGCGCCAGCAGCTTGTTCGGGGGGGCCACAGATACGCAGTATTTT
>TRBJ2-7|NA|TRBV4-2|NA
CASRGTASYEQYF
TGTGCCAGCAGGGGGACCGCATCCTACGAGCAGTACTTC
>TRBJ2-7|NA|TRBV11-2|NA
CASSPADCEQYF
TGTGCCAGCAGCCCCGCCGACTGCGAGCAGTACTTC
>TRBJ2-1|few|TRBV7-2|TRBD1
CASSLGTGSSYNEQFF
TGTGCCAGCAGCCTCGGGACAGGGTCCTCCTACAATGAGCAGTTCTTC
>TRBJ2-7|few|TRBV25-1|TRBD2
CASRSSAAGVAQYF
TGTGCCAGCAGGTCCAGTGCAGCGGGGGTTGCGCAGTACTTC
>TRBJ1-1|NA|TRBV5-1|NA
CASSSAGANTEAFF
TGCGCCAGCAGTTCTGCAGGGGCGAACACTGAAGCTTTCTTT
>TRBJ2-7|NA|TRBV2|NA
CASSVGTLTYEQYF
TGTGCCAGCAGTGTCGGAACACTTACCTACGAGCAGTACTTC
>TRBJ1-5|NA|TRBV29-1|TRBD1
CSVGIGQGAREPQHF
TGCAGCGTTGGGATCGGACAGGGGGCACGAGAGCCCCAGCATTTT
>TRBJ1-1|NA|TRBV6-5|NA
CASSEGGTEAFF
TGTGCCAGCAGTGAGGGTGGCACTGAAGCTTTCTTT
>TRBJ1-6|NA|TRBV7-9|NA
CASTNPSSPLHF
TGTGCCAGCACCAATCCGTCCTCACCCCTCCACTTT
>TRBJ2-6|NA|TRBV7-9|NA
CASSLGTGSSGANVLTF
TGTGCCAGCAGCTTAGGGACGGGCAGCTCTGGGGCCAACGTCCTGACTTTC
>TRBJ1-1|NA|TRBV11-2|NA
CASSFGLNTEAFF
TGTGCCAGCAGCTTCGGGTTGAACACTGAAGCTTTCTTT
>TRBJ2-7|few|TRBV5-4|NA
CASSSYRDRSYEQYF
TGTGCCAGCAGCTCCTACAGGGACCGCTCCTACGAGCAGTACTTC
>TRBJ1-2|NA|TRBV11-1|NA
CASSSRPVGYTF
TGTGCCAGCAGCTCACGACCGGTCGGCTACACCTTC
>TRBJ2-7|NA|TRBV7-8|NA
CASSLGLLYEQYF
TGTGCCAGCAGCTTGGGTTTGCTCTACGAGCAGTACTTC
>TRBJ2-3|NA|TRBV5-4|TRBD2
CASSSNSGGADTQYF
TGTGCCAGCAGCTCGAATAGCGGGGGGGCTGATACGCAGTATTTT
>TRBJ1-6|NA|TRBV5-4|TRBD1
CASRPTGQLNSPLHF
TGTGCCAGCAGGCCTACGGGACAGCTAAATTCACCCCTCCACTTT
>TRBJ2-3|few|TRBV7-2|NA
CASSSRAADTQYF
TGTGCCAGCAGCTCACGGGCGGCAGATACGCAGTATTTT
>TRBJ2-7|NA|TRBV6-5|NA
CASSYSKGVAYEQYF
TGTGCCAGCAGTTACTCGAAAGGTGTCGCCTACGAGCAGTACTTC
>TRBJ2-7|few|TRBV6-5|TRBD1
CASSYSGGISYEQYF
TGTGCCAGCAGTTACTCAGGGGGCATCAGCTACGAGCAGTACTTC
>TRBJ1-5|NA|TRBV4-1|NA
CASSHPISNQPQHF
TGCGCCAGCAGCCATCCTATAAGCAATCAGCCCCAGCATTTT
>TRBJ1-1|NA|TRBV25-1|TRBD1
CASSESGQGNTEAFF
TGTGCCAGCAGTGAATCTGGACAGGGGAACACTGAAGCTTTCTTT
>TRBJ2-7|NA|TRBV7-9|NA
CASKSSAGEQYF
TGTGCCAGCAAGAGCTCCGCGGGGGAGCAGTACTTC
>TRBJ1-6|NA|TRBV29-1|TRBD1
CSVGMDRDDSPLHF
TGCAGCGTGGGGATGGACAGGGATGATTCACCCCTCCACTTT
>TRBJ2-5|NA|TRBV29-1|TRBD1
CSVVGQTMAQYF
TGCAGCGTTGTGGGACAGACCATGGCCCAGTACTTC
>TRBJ2-5|NA|TRBV2|TRBD1
CASRNTGQVETQYF
TGTGCCAGCAGAAATACGGGACAGGTGGAGACCCAGTACTTC
>TRBJ2-7|few|TRBV29-1|TRBD1
CSVHRGYEQYF
TGCAGCGTTCACAGGGGCTACGAGCAGTACTTC
>TRBJ1-1|NA|TRBV5-1|TRBD1
CASTGQGGVTEAFF
TGCGCCAGCACAGGACAGGGAGGGGTCACTGAAGCTTTCTTT
>TRBJ2-7|few|TRBV25-1|NA
CASSPQDSYEQYF
TGTGCCAGCAGCCCACAGGACTCCTACGAGCAGTACTTC
>TRBJ1-1|once|TRBV29-1|TRBD1
CSVEGGTGQAFF
TGCAGCGTTGAAGGTGGGACAGGACAAGCTTTCTTT
>TRBJ2-4|NA|TRBV5-4|TRBD1
CASSLAGQGANIQYF
TGTGCCAGCAGCTTGGCTGGACAGGGGGCAAACATTCAGTACTTC
>TRBJ2-2|NA|TRBV10-3|NA
CAISESKGLVNTGELFF
TGTGCCATCAGTGAGTCAAAGGGACTGGTGAACACCGGGGAGCTGTTTTTT
>TRBJ2-5|NA|TRBV27|TRBD1
CASRRTGAETQYF
TGTGCCAGCAGGCGGACAGGGGCAGAGACCCAGTACTTC
>TRBJ2-3|NA|TRBV30|NA
CAWRNRGGSTDTQYF
TGTGCCTGGAGGAACAGGGGGGGAAGCACAGATACGCAGTATTTT
>TRBJ1-5|few|TRBV7-2|TRBD1
CASSLGVRGGSNQPQHF
TGTGCCAGCAGCTTAGGAGTGAGAGGGGGCAGCAATCAGCCCCAGCATTTT
>TRBJ2-2|NA|TRBV29-1|TRBD2
CSVGTSGKTGELFF
TGCAGCGTTGGGACTAGCGGCAAAACCGGGGAGCTGTTTTTT
>TRBJ2-5|NA|TRBV7-2|TRBD1
CASSHDRGDGETQYF
TGTGCCAGCAGCCACGACAGGGGAGATGGGGAGACCCAGTACTTC
>TRBJ1-2|NA|TRBV7-2|TRBD1
CASSLDRGEYGYTF
TGTGCCAGCAGCTTAGACAGGGGGGAGTATGGCTACACCTTC
>TRBJ1-5|NA|TRBV5-6|NA
CASSLAARSNQPQHF
TGTGCCAGCAGCTTGGCGGCCAGGAGCAATCAGCCCCAGCATTTT
>TRBJ1-6|few|TRBV10-3|NA
CAISGQGEPLHF
TGTGCCATCAGTGGTCAGGGAGAACCCCTCCACTTT
>TRBJ1-5|NA|TRBV2|NA
CASSDRLSNQPQHF
TGTGCCAGCAGTGACAGGTTGAGCAATCAGCCCCAGCATTTT